These 5 T cell receptor beta chains share one sample of origin, sequenced in a study of breast tumors, draining lymph nodes, adjacent tissues. Breast cancer patients provided tissue from their axillary draining lymph nodes. TCRdb passed the multiplex PCR reads through MiXCR, listing each CDR3 protein once. The sample has hundreds of thousands of distinct CDR3 sequences, approximately 29% seen once. The material sequenced was axillary lymph node tissue. All receptors derive from a female donor with breast cancer. Some clones in this sample may be carry-over from other donors' samples.

This clonotype has just a few counts. Since a much larger clone is just one base distant, this may be a read error. The genes are TRBV20-1 and TRBJ1-5; 8 bases map to TRBD1. CDR1 and CDR2 (germline): DFQATT, SNEGSKA (reference sequence). The CDR3 covers 18 residues. After removal of 5 bases from V and 2 bases from J, the junction contained 17 bases not matched to a gene. As DNA, the CDR3 is TGCAGTGCTGATAGCCGGCCGGGACAGGCGGCCGGCAATCAGCCCCAGCATTTT. As protein: CSADSRPGQAAGNQPQHF.

This clonotype has ten or more counts. The CDR3 DNA reads as TGTGCCAGCAGTCCTCCGGGACTAGCGGGGGGCTCCTACAATGAGCAGTTCTTC. Translated: CASSPPGLAGGSYNEQFF. The gene calls are TRBV12-3 or TRBV12-4 and TRBJ2-1, with TRBD2 matching over 15 bases. There are 18 residues in the CDR3. V lost 5 bases to trimming and J lost 0 bases; unmatched junction nucleotides: 5.

This clonotype has ten or more counts. The V call is TRBV4-1, the J call TRBJ2-2; 9 bases align to TRBD2. The V segment lost 0 bases and the J segment 7 bases; nucleotides outside the gene matches: 6. The V gene's germline CDR1 is MGHRA and CDR2 YSYEKL. CDR3 length: 16 residues. In DNA form, the CDR3 reads TGCGCCAGCAGCCAAGAGGTAGCGGGAGTGGTCGGGGAGCTGTTTTTT. It encodes CASSQEVAGVVGELFF.

The chain recombines TRBV13 with TRBJ2-3; D not resolved. Deletions cut 4 bases from V and 6 bases from J, with 14 bases between. CDR3 length: 14 amino acids. The germline V gene encodes CDR1 PRHDT and CDR2 FYEKMQ (reference sequence). In DNA, the CDR3 is TGTGCCAGCAGCTCAGTCGGGTTATCGGATACGCAGTATTTT. Its translation is CASSSVGLSDTQYF.

This clonotype has a count of ten or more. J is TRBJ2-1 and V is TRBV9; 12 bases line up with TRBD2. In germline, CDR1 is SGDLS, CDR2 YYNGEE. This CDR3 comprises 14 residues. Losses at the gene ends were 2 bases for V and 8 bases for J; bases not matched to a gene: 2. CDR3 sequence (DNA): TGTGCCAGCAGCGTCGGACTAGCGGGATATGAGCAGTTCTTC. Translating gives CASSVGLAGYEQFF.